One and the same sample provided the 26 T cell receptor beta chains below, sequenced in a study of radiation and T cells in renal cell carcinoma (TCRdb year 2020). The time point label here, explained by the study, means: blood 2 weeks post-SBRT. The sample's treatment or condition label, in plain terms: 15 Gy SBRT to primary tumor, nephrectomy 4 weeks later. Receptor libraries were prepared by the immunoSEQ multiplex PCR assay. Held by TCRdb, this immuneACCESS table contains in-frame sequences only and omits some clones. Under half of the omission traces to an unresolved V gene where checked; the cause of the rest is unknown. Recorded for this sample are some 130,000 clones; 70% to 90% of them occurred a single time. The ten most abundant clones make up around 1.8% of the sample. This sample comprised blood, obtained from a patient whose treatment included radiotherapy and nephrectomy. The receptors come from a woman aged 55-69 years with renal cell carcinoma.

V gene TRBV4-1 combines with J gene TRBJ2-1; 13 positions agree with TRBD2. The CDR3 has 16 residues. V trimming: 4 bases; J trimming: 3 bases; junction bases outside the gene matches: 3. CDR1 is MGHRA, CDR2 YSYEKL, per germline. The CDR3 DNA reads as TGCGCCAGCAGCCCCTGGACTAGCGGGAGCTACAATGAGCAGTTCTTC. It is translated as CASSPWTSGSYNEQFF.

V usage is TRBV7-9 and J usage is TRBJ2-2; unclear D gene. Germline-derived CDR1 and CDR2 are SEHNR and FQNEAQ (reference sequence). Trimming took 5 bases from V and 3 from J, leaving 19 bases between them. The CDR3 runs to 17 residues. This CDR3 is CASSPGSGSYDTGELFF. The DNA for the CDR3 is TGTGCCAGCAGCCCCGGATCTGGGTCGTATGACACCGGGGAGCTGTTTTTT.

This chain links TRBV7-9 with TRBJ1-1, with D hard to call. Trimming removed 2 bases from V and 1 base from J, with 8 bases in between. CDR3 length: 14 residues. Per the germline V gene, CDR1 is SEHNR and CDR2 is FQNEAQ (reference sequence). CDR3 sequence (DNA): TGTGCCAGCAGCTTACTCTCGAGGAACACTGAAGCTTTCTTT. Amino acids: CASSLLSRNTEAFF. Complete variable domain (other parts from reference TRBV7-9 and TRBJ1-1): DTGVSQNPRHKITKRGQNVTFRCDPISEHNRLYWYRQTLGQGPEFLTYFQNEAQLEKSRLLSDRFSAERPKGSFSTLEIQRTEQGDSAMYLCASSLLSRNTEAFFGQGTRLTVV.

V is TRBV11-2 and J is TRBJ2-7; D tentatively reads TRBD1 or TRBD2 (6 bases each). Trimming took 4 bases from V and 1 from J, leaving 23 bases between them. Germline V gene sequence: CDR1 SGHAT, CDR2 FQNNGV. The CDR3 extends over 18 amino acids. CDR3 in amino acids: CASSSQEGGLILSYEQYF. In nucleotides, the CDR3 is TGTGCCAGCAGCTCCCAAGAGGGGGGCCTTATACTTTCCTACGAGCAGTACTTC. Full variable domain (outside the CDR3, taken from reference TRBV11-2 and TRBJ2-7): EAGVAQSPRYKIIEKRQSVAFWCNPISGHATLYWYQQILGQGPKLLIQFQNNGVVDDSQLPKDRFSAERLKGVDSTLKIQPAKLEDSAVYLCASSSQEGGLILSYEQYFGPGTRLTVT.

The gene calls are TRBV5-6 and TRBJ2-5, with D maybe TRBD2 (5 bases). Trimming took 0 bases from V and 1 from J, leaving 7 bases between them. There are 14 residues in the CDR3. The germline V gene encodes CDR1 SGHDT and CDR2 YYEEEE. CDR3 nucleotide sequence: TGTGCCAGCAGCTTGGTTGGGAGCCAAGAGACCCAGTACTTC. It is translated as CASSLVGSQETQYF. The complete variable domain, with remaining parts taken from reference TRBV5-6 and TRBJ2-5, reads DAGVTQSPTHLIKTRGQQVTLRCSPKSGHDTVSWYQQALGQGPQFIFQYYEEEERQRGNFPDRFSGHQFPNYSSELNVNALLLGDSALYLCASSLVGSQETQYFGPGTRLLVL.

The rearrangement joins TRBV6-5 to TRBJ2-7, with D possibly matching TRBD1 (6 bases). V gave up 5 bases and J gave up 5 bases, with 19 bases separating them. The CDR3 has 15 amino acids. Germline V gene data show CDR1 as MNHEY and CDR2 as SVGAGI. This CDR3 is CASSTDRRPKDEQYF. The CDR3 DNA is TGTGCCAGCAGTACCGACAGGCGTCCAAAAGACGAGCAGTACTTC.

This chain uses TRBV7-2 with TRBJ2-2, with D possibly matching TRBD2 (6 bases). Germline V lookup: CDR1 SGHTA, CDR2 FQGNSA. V lost 5 bases and J 5 bases, leaving 9 bases between the germline ends. The CDR3 is 13 amino acids. This CDR3 is CASSPAGTGELFF. CDR3 coding DNA: TGTGCCAGCAGCCCGGCGGGGACCGGGGAGCTGTTTTTT.

This clone appeared a single time. V usage is TRBV4-2 and J usage is TRBJ1-2; no reliable D call. Germline values: CDR1 LGHNA, CDR2 YNFKEQ. Trimming shortened V by 0 bases and J by 0 bases, and 11 bases separated the two germline ends. The CDR3 contains 16 residues. This CDR3 reads CASSQDEKQSNYGYTF. CDR3 nucleotides: TGTGCCAGCAGCCAAGATGAAAAGCAGTCTAACTATGGCTACACCTTC.

The chain employs TRBV13 and TRBJ1-1; 11 bases map to TRBD1. This CDR3 is built from 17 residues. J was trimmed by 0 bases and V by 6 bases; bases with no gene match: 9. Per germline, CDR1 PRHDT and CDR2 FYEKMQ (reference sequence). The CDR3 here is CASRRVGQGVLNTEAFF. The CDR3 coding sequence is TGTGCCAGCAGACGGGTGGGACAGGGGGTTTTGAACACTGAAGCTTTCTTT.

This clone was detected only once. The chain couples TRBV5-4 to TRBJ2-7, with D unresolved. Trimming stripped 4 bases from V and 2 bases from J, with 7 bases between. CDR3 length: 12 amino acids. Germline CDR1 and CDR2: SGHNT and YYREEE (reference sequence). As DNA, the CDR3 is TGTGCCAGCAGCGAGAACCCCTACGAGCAGTACTTC. The encoded protein is CASSENPYEQYF.

J is TRBJ1-4 and V is TRBV18; D uncertain. The CDR3 contains 13 residues. The V end was cut by 2 bases, the J end by 5 bases, with 6 bases between. From germline, CDR1 is KGHSH and CDR2 LQKENI. CDR3 residues: CASSPISNEKLFF. For the CDR3, the DNA is TGTGCCAGCTCACCAATATCAAATGAAAAACTGTTTTTT.

This clone was recorded only once. V usage is TRBV11-2 and J usage is TRBJ2-1; no definite D call. The germline CDR1 and CDR2 sequences are SGHAT and FQNNGV. V was clipped by 0 bases and J by 10 bases, with 16 bases between them. The CDR3 is made up of 15 amino acids. The CDR3 sequence: CASSLEVGFIREQFF. As DNA, the CDR3 is TGTGCCAGCAGCTTAGAAGTAGGGTTCATAAGGGAGCAGTTCTTC.

The chain recombines TRBV18 with TRBJ2-3; D ambiguous. CDR1 is KGHSH and CDR2 is LQKENI in the germline V gene. V dropped 2 bases and J dropped 3 bases, with 12 bases sitting between them. CDR3 length equals 15 residues. This chain's CDR3 is CASSPGGGWTDTQYF. The CDR3 DNA follows: TGTGCCAGCTCACCAGGTGGCGGTTGGACAGATACGCAGTATTTT.

This clone was found a few times. The chain employs TRBV27 and TRBJ2-1, with D uncertain. The CDR3 is 13 amino acids. Germline CDR1 reads MNHEY; CDR2 reads SMNVEV (reference sequence). V was trimmed by 1 base and J by 2 bases, leaving 3 bases between them. The CDR3 sequence is CASSLWPYNEQFF. The DNA for the CDR3 is TGTGCCAGCAGTTTATGGCCCTACAATGAGCAGTTCTTC.

The rearrangement joins TRBV9 to TRBJ2-2; tentative D call: TRBD1 (6 bases). The ends were cut back, 4 bases at V and 5 bases at J, with 12 bases in the middle. The CDR3 consists of 14 residues. CDR1 and CDR2 (germline): SGDLS, YYNGEE. The CDR3 nucleotides are TGTGCCAGCAGCCCCAGGGGTAGAACCGGGGAGCTGTTTTTT. Translation: CASSPRGRTGELFF.

The chain employs TRBV5-6 and TRBJ2-7; D unclear. The ends were cut back, 4 bases at V and 3 bases at J, with 8 bases in the middle. The CDR3 sequence is 12 residues long. In germline, CDR1 is SGHDT, CDR2 YYEEEE. The CDR3 here is CASSLRVYEQYF. The DNA for the CDR3 is TGTGCCAGCAGCCTTAGGGTCTACGAGCAGTACTTC.

This chain's CDR3 is CASNGGRYGYTF. DNA of the CDR3: TGTGCCAGCAACGGAGGTCGGTATGGCTACACCTTC. The chain employs TRBV25-1 and TRBJ1-2; D is ambiguous. The CDR3 has 12 residues. The germline V gene encodes CDR1 MGHDK and CDR2 SYGVNS. Trimming took 7 bases from V and 5 from J, leaving 11 bases between them.

The gene calls are TRBV27 and TRBJ1-2, with 8 bases identical to TRBD1. V shed 2 bases, J shed 5 bases, and the junction held 13 bases outside the gene matches. Germline assignment: CDR1 MNHEY and CDR2 SMNVEV (reference sequence). CDR3 size: 17 residues. The CDR3 reads CASSLRQGPYLEYGYTF. DNA of the CDR3: TGTGCCAGCAGTTTAAGACAGGGGCCCTATTTAGAGTATGGCTACACCTTC.

The chain couples TRBV28 to TRBJ2-7; the D is unclear. Per the germline V gene, CDR1 is MDHEN and CDR2 is SYDVKM. The CDR3 totals 14 residues. The V and J ends lost 7 bases and 2 bases respectively, with 15 bases between them. The CDR3 sequence is CASIKETGTYEQYF. The CDR3 DNA reads as TGTGCCAGCATAAAAGAGACGGGTACCTACGAGCAGTACTTC.

The chain is built from TRBV5-4 and TRBJ2-3; a weak D match, TRBD1 (6 bases). V dropped 4 bases and J dropped 6 bases, with 6 bases sitting between them. The CDR3 is 11 residues long. The germline V gene has CDR1 SGHNT and CDR2 YYREEE (reference sequence). The CDR3 DNA follows: TGTGCCAGCAGCCAGGGGGATACGCAGTATTTT. Translating gives CASSQGDTQYF.

The rearrangement links TRBV19 to TRBJ2-7, with D possibly TRBD2 on 6 matching bases. Per the germline V gene, CDR1 is LNHDA and CDR2 is SQIVND (reference sequence). The V end was cut by 10 bases, the J end by 3 bases, with 25 bases between. CDR3 length: 16 amino acids. The DNA for the CDR3 is TGTGCCACCAATTTCCGGGACTTAAGTCGGCTCTACGAGCAGTACTTC. Translated: CATNFRDLSRLYEQYF.

The V gene is TRBV7-3, the J gene TRBJ1-2; weak D call: TRBD1 (5 bases). The germline V gene has CDR1 SGHTA and CDR2 FQGTGA. There are 15 residues in the CDR3. Trimming removed 5 bases from V and 7 bases from J, with 20 bases in between. The CDR3 sequence is CASSPAGVGEGGYTF. The CDR3 DNA is TGTGCCAGCAGCCCCGCCGGGGTAGGGGAGGGTGGCTACACCTTC.

The chain links TRBV6-6 to TRBJ1-6, with D perhaps TRBD1 (6 bases). This CDR3 has 13 residues. Germline CDR1 is MNHNY and CDR2 is SVGAGI (reference sequence). V lost 5 bases and J 8 bases, leaving 10 bases between the germline ends. The CDR3 DNA reads TGTGCCAGCAGTGCCAGGGGAGATTCACCCCTCCACTTT. Translation: CASSARGDSPLHF.

In its sample, this clone was seen once. The chain recombines TRBV5-4 with TRBJ2-3; 9 bases fit TRBD1. This CDR3 comprises 14 residues. Trimming cost V 6 bases and J 6 bases; bases outside gene matches: 8. Germline V gene sequence: CDR1 SGHNT, CDR2 YYREEE (reference sequence). The CDR3 here is CASKRTGETDTQYF. The CDR3 DNA reads as TGTGCCAGCAAGAGGACAGGGGAGACCGATACGCAGTATTTT.

This chain joins TRBV5-4 and TRBJ1-1; 7 bases fit TRBD1. The CDR3 totals 18 residues. Per the germline V gene, CDR1 is SGHNT and CDR2 is YYREEE (reference sequence). Trimming cost V 0 bases and J 6 bases; bases outside gene matches: 17. DNA for the CDR3: TGTGCCAGCAGCTTGGCAAGTGTTCAGGGGGGGGGAATCCCTGAAGCTTTCTTT. Translation gives CASSLASVQGGGIPEAFF. The full variable domain, rest sourced from reference TRBV5-4 and TRBJ1-1, is ETGVTQSPTHLIKTRGQQVTLRCSSQSGHNTVSWYQQALGQGPQFIFQYYREEENGRGNFPPRFSGLQFPNYSSELNVNALELDDSALYLCASSLASVQGGGIPEAFFGQGTRLTVV.

This chain joins TRBV19 and TRBJ1-5; D possibly corresponds to TRBD1 (5 bases). V was shortened by 3 bases and J by 9 bases, with 9 bases between the two germline ends. CDR1 LNHDA and CDR2 SQIVND come from the germline V gene (reference sequence). CDR3 length: 12 residues. The CDR3 DNA is TGTGCCAGTAGTATTACCGGGGCGCCCCAGCATTTT. The encoded protein is CASSITGAPQHF.